This is a list of T cell receptor beta chains from one sample in a study of monozygotic twins with inflammatory bowel disease. For each CDR3 protein, TCRdb gives one entry from its re-call of the 5' RACE reads, without DNA. This sample's table has roughly 170,000 distinct CDR3 sequences. Sequencing input: blood. These receptors were obtained from a human donor with ulcerative colitis or Crohn's disease, or a healthy co-twin of an affected twin (not recorded which). Each CDR3 is given with its conserved first and last residue. Fields, in order: V gene, J gene, CDR3 protein.

TRBV11-2,TRBJ2-2,CASSSLAGTNTGELFF
TRBV5-4,TRBJ2-1,CASSWGLAGAGEQFF
TRBV5-1,TRBJ1-2,CASSLDTGYYGYTF
TRBV20-1,TRBJ2-4,CSASDRAIAKNIQYF
TRBV14,TRBJ1-2,CASSQETGGGYGYTF
TRBV6-2/TRBV6-3,TRBJ2-1,CASSYLKLNNEQFF
TRBV12-3/TRBV12-4,TRBJ1-5,CASRGQRRNQPQHF
TRBV5-1,TRBJ2-6,CASTGGAFRGISGANVLTF
TRBV20-1,TRBJ2-5,CSAGPSSGVETQYF
TRBV19,TRBJ2-2,CATWKSGGDPGELFF
TRBV19,TRBJ2-6,CASSILLGASGANVLTF